This T cell receptor (beta chain) appears in the sequencing data of a study of a mutant IDH1 vaccine in newly diagnosed glioma. As for time point: baseline, week 1 (first vaccination visit). Noted treatment: pre-vaccination baseline after standard-of-care therapy. Per germline, CDR1 SNHLY and CDR2 FYNNEI. CDR3 length: 15 residues. Trimming removed 9 bases from V and 4 bases from J; junction bases left unmatched: 11. The table came from immunoSEQ multiplex PCR; TCRdb's copy has only in-frame clones and leaves some out. The table lists about 70,000 clones, more than 70% of them singletons. The chain joins TRBV2 to TRBJ1-3; 8 bases align to TRBD1. The sample here was peripheral blood mononuclear cells (PBMCs), taken from a glioma patient treated with radiotherapy, temozolomide or both. This sequence originates from a woman aged 18-29 years with glioma. Some clones in this sample may be carry-over from other donors' samples. The DNA of the CDR3 is TGTGCCAGACCAGTCGGTCAGGGGGCCGGAAACACCATATATTTT. Protein: CARPVGQGAGNTIYF. Filled out from reference TRBV2 and TRBJ1-3, the complete variable domain reads EPEVTQTPSHQVTQMGQEVILRCVPISNHLYFYWYRQILGQKVEFLVSFYNNEISEKSEIFDDQFSVERPDGSNFTLKIRSTKLEDSAMYFCARPVGQGAGNTIYFGEGSWLTVV.